This T cell receptor (beta chain) is from a study of cytomegalovirus exposure and HLA in healthy donors. Overall study findings and caveats: A few CMV-associated chains proved CMV antigen-specific in vitro. Most TCRs appeared rarely, but some public TCRs recurred in many donors. Cytomegalovirus-associated TCR beta chains were listed, numbering some 180. Per a later analysis, approximately 16,000 TCR beta sequences showed association with HLA alleles at 0.05 false discovery rate.

60 Vbeta and 13 Jbeta primers were used in PCR. Sequencing used immunoSEQ multiplex PCR; TCRdb keeps in-frame clones, though not all of them. The top ten clones hold roughly 3% of a sample with around 96,000 clones, 50% to 80% of them seen once. On this clone itself: Its antigen is unidentified.

The CDR3 contains 14 residues. Germline assignment: CDR1 KGHSH and CDR2 LQKENI. Trimming took 3 bases from V and 2 from J, leaving 7 bases between them. This TCR was recovered from a man in his sixties in good health and CMV-seronegative. The gene calls are TRBV18 and TRBJ1-4; no reliable D call. Specimen: PBMCs. The CDR3 region is CASSPRVTNEKLFF. CDR3 DNA sequence: TGTGCCAGCTCACCCCGGGTTACTAATGAAAAACTGTTTTTT.